Each of the 27 T cell receptor beta chains below was sequenced from the same sample in a study of T-cell reconstitution after alpha-beta-depleted transplantation in children (dated by TCRdb to 2016 to 2017). This sample's treatment or condition label indicates: allogeneic hematopoietic cell transplantation with graft depleted of TCRalphabeta T cells and CD19 B cells. Library preparation was by PCR. The instrument was an Illumina HiSeq 2500. To normalize quantification of the TCRbeta repertoire, the TCR libraries were built with molecular barcoding that relied on unique molecular identifiers. TCRdb passed the public sequencing reads through fastp at Q25 and MiXCR, retaining productive beta sequences. Records with the same CDR3 protein are collapsed into one entry carrying the most frequent genes and DNA. Counted in this sample were 350,000 to 500,000 distinct CDR3 sequences; roughly 44% of them appeared once. The ten top clones hold 27% of the sample.

The material sequenced was PBMCs, taken before TCRalphabeta/CD19-depleted stem cell transplant. These receptors were collected from a girl aged 2 to 10 with aplastic anemia, due to receive a stem cell transplant.

This clonotype occurred once. The chain recombines TRBV5-1 with TRBJ2-5; TRBD1 is a possible D gene (6 bases). Germline V gene sequence: CDR1 SGHRS, CDR2 YFSETQ. CDR3 length: 16 amino acids. Trimming removed 2 bases from V and 1 base from J, with 15 bases in between. CDR3 residues: CASSLTTGLIQETQYF. CDR3 nucleotide sequence: TGCGCCAGCAGCTTAACTACAGGGCTGATCCAAGAGACCCAGTACTTC.

This clonotype was observed many times. The chain has TRBV7-2 and TRBJ2-3; no clear D. Germline loops: CDR1 SGHTA, CDR2 FQGNSA. V dropped 1 base and J dropped 6 bases, with 5 bases sitting between them. This CDR3 has 12 residues. In nucleotides, the CDR3 is TGTGCCAGCAGCTTAGTTGGTGATACGCAGTATTTT. Protein: CASSLVGDTQYF.

The V gene is TRBV28, the J gene TRBJ2-5; D gene uncertain. Trimming removed 6 bases from V and 5 bases from J, with 13 bases in between. CDR3 size: 13 residues. Germline CDR1 and CDR2: MDHEN and SYDVKM. Here the CDR3 DNA reads TGTGCCAGCAGCCAATTCCTGGGGGAGACCCAGTACTTC. Protein: CASSQFLGETQYF. Complete variable domain (other parts from reference TRBV28 and TRBJ2-5): DVKVTQSSRYLVKRTGEKVFLECVQDMDHENMFWYRQDPGLGLRLIYFSYDVKMKEKGDIPEGYSVSREKKERFSLILESASTNQTSMYLCASSQFLGETQYFGPGTRLLVL.

Remarks on this clonotype: The junction departs from the called germline gene at one end, perhaps through a read error. The chain is built from TRBV12-3 or TRBV12-4 and TRBJ2-1; 15 bases align to TRBD2. The CDR3 has 17 amino acids. The CDR3 DNA reads as TGTGCCAGCAGTAGGACTAGCGGGAGGGTTCTTAGCAATGACCAGTTCTTC. Amino acids: CASSRTSGRVLSNDQFF.

CDR3 protein: CATSGPLIGSEAFF. The CDR3 bases are TGTGCCACCAGCGGCCCTCTGATCGGCAGTGAAGCTTTCTTT. The chain has TRBV15 and TRBJ1-1; no clear D gene. This CDR3 spans 14 amino acids. Germline V lookup: CDR1 LNHNV, CDR2 YYDKDF (reference sequence). Trimming pared 5 bases from V and 7 bases from J, leaving 17 bases between.

The gene calls are TRBV20-1 and TRBJ1-1; a possible D gene is TRBD1 (6 bases). V shed 0 bases and J shed 1 base, with 12 bases lying between them. The CDR3 covers 15 residues. Germline CDR1 DFQATT, CDR2 SNEGSKA (reference sequence). The CDR3 bases are TGCAGTGCTAGAGAACAGGGAGGCTCGAACACTGAAGCTTTCTTT. This translates into CSAREQGGSNTEAFF.

V is TRBV29-1 and J is TRBJ1-1; D may be TRBD1 (5 bases). Germline V gives CDR1 SQVTM, CDR2 ANQGSEA. This CDR3 spans 14 amino acids. Trimming took off 6 bases at V and 0 bases at J, with 14 bases between the two ends. The chain's CDR3 is CSVLRGGVNTEAFF. As DNA, the CDR3 is TGCAGCGTGCTCCGGGGGGGGGTGAACACTGAAGCTTTCTTT.

The chain is built from TRBV11-2 and TRBJ1-2, with a possible D match to TRBD1 (5 bases). Trimming left V 5 bases short and J 6 bases short, with 16 bases between. CDR1 is SGHAT and CDR2 is FQNNGV in the germline V gene. The CDR3 runs to 14 residues. CDR3 region: CASSHPAGRDGYTF. The CDR3 DNA sequence: TGTGCCAGCAGCCACCCGGCAGGGCGGGATGGCTACACCTTC.

Ten or more counts support this clonotype. The V call is TRBV9, the J call TRBJ2-1; maybe TRBD1 (5 bases). The CDR3 has 18 amino acids. Germline loops: CDR1 SGDLS, CDR2 YYNGEE. V lost 5 bases and J lost 1, with 22 bases in between. The CDR3 region is CASSVSPAWTSSYNEQFF. CDR3 nucleotide sequence: TGTGCCAGCAGTGTTTCGCCCGCGTGGACATCTTCCTACAATGAGCAGTTCTTC.

The CDR3 nucleotides are TGTGCCAGCAGCGGGGTCGGGGGGAGGACAGATACGCAGTATTTT. Residues: CASSGVGGRTDTQYF. The chain carries TRBV7-8 and TRBJ2-3, with 7 nucleotides matching TRBD2. V was pared by 5 bases and J by 3 bases, with 8 bases of the junction left unmatched. The germline V gene encodes CDR1 SGHVS and CDR2 FQNEAQ. CDR3 length equals 15 residues. Full variable domain (remainder filled in from reference TRBV7-8 and TRBJ2-3): GAGVSQSPRYKVAKRGQDVALRCDPISGHVSLFWYQQALGQGPEFLTYFQNEAQLDKSGLPSDRFFAERPEGSVSTLKIQRTQQEDSAVYLCASSGVGGRTDTQYFGPGTRLTVL.

In its sample, this clonotype was seen many times. The gene calls are TRBV27 and TRBJ2-3, with 9 bases lining up with TRBD2. The germline CDR1 and CDR2 sequences are MNHEY and SMNVEV (reference sequence). After removal of 5 bases from V and 4 bases from J, the junction contained 7 bases not matched to a gene. The CDR3 length is 15 residues. CDR3 nucleotide sequence: TGTGCCAGCAGTCCGTTAGCGGGAGTGGCAGATACGCAGTATTTT. Amino acid sequence: CASSPLAGVADTQYF.

This clonotype has a handful of counts. The chain combines TRBV20-1 with TRBJ1-6; D is unclear. Trimming removed 7 bases at V and 4 bases at J, with 5 bases between. The V gene's germline CDR1 is DFQATT and CDR2 SNEGSKA (reference sequence). The CDR3 contains 11 residues. CDR3 sequence reads: CSVKYNSPLHF. CDR3 DNA sequence: TGCAGTGTCAAATATAATTCACCCCTCCACTTT.

This clonotype was found many times. This sequence joins TRBV5-1 and TRBJ2-4; D possibly corresponds to TRBD2 (5 bases). The germline CDR1 and CDR2 sequences are SGHRS and YFSETQ. The V and J ends lost 3 bases and 8 bases respectively, with 15 bases between them. The CDR3 spans 14 residues. CDR3 sequence: CASSWGASYDIQYF. As DNA, the CDR3 is TGCGCCAGCAGCTGGGGAGCTAGTTATGACATTCAGTACTTC.

This chain connects TRBV28 to TRBJ2-5, with a tentative D call TRBD1 (6 bases). The V end was cut by 4 bases, the J end by 5 bases, with 20 bases between. The CDR3 is 16 amino acids. The germline gives CDR1 MDHEN, CDR2 SYDVKM. The CDR3 DNA follows: TGTGCCAGCAGTTGGGGCCTGCCAGGGGAGTTTGAGACCCAGTACTTC. Amino acids: CASSWGLPGEFETQYF.

This clonotype appeared once. This chain links TRBV28 with TRBJ1-5, with D possibly matching TRBD1 (5 bases). V lost 6 bases and J 11 bases, leaving 8 bases between the germline ends. The CDR3 is made up of 10 amino acids. Germline lookup yields CDR1 MDHEN and CDR2 SYDVKM. Written as DNA, the CDR3 is TGTGCCAGCAGGGGGACGACCCAGCATTTT. It is translated as CASRGTTQHF. The complete variable domain, with remaining parts taken from reference TRBV28 and TRBJ1-5, reads DVKVTQSSRYLVKRTGEKVFLECVQDMDHENMFWYRQDPGLGLRLIYFSYDVKMKEKGDIPEGYSVSREKKERFSLILESASTNQTSMYLCASRGTTQHFGDGTRLSIL.

This clonotype was picked up a small number of times. The gene calls are TRBV5-1 and TRBJ2-7; D call uncertain. Germline V gene lookup returns CDR1 SGHRS and CDR2 YFSETQ. The CDR3 is made up of 15 amino acids. The germline V and J ends were trimmed by 0 bases and 2 bases, with 12 bases remaining between them. The CDR3: CASSLGRATTYEQYF. Written as DNA, the CDR3 is TGCGCCAGCAGCTTGGGACGTGCTACAACCTACGAGCAGTACTTC.

This chain uses TRBV20-1 with TRBJ2-7; 10 bases map to TRBD2. The CDR3 contains 13 residues. The V gene end was trimmed by 4 bases and the J gene end by 3 bases; junction bases not matched to a gene: 3. Germline values: CDR1 DFQATT, CDR2 SNEGSKA (reference sequence). CDR3 protein: CSAITSGNYEQYF. The DNA of the CDR3 is TGCAGTGCTATTACTAGCGGGAACTACGAGCAGTACTTC.

The rearrangement joins TRBV5-1 to TRBJ2-7, with 8 bases identical to TRBD1. After removal of 4 bases from V and 5 bases from J, the junction contained 5 bases not matched to a gene. The CDR3 runs 13 residues. Germline assignment: CDR1 SGHRS and CDR2 YFSETQ. In DNA, the CDR3 is TGCGCCAGCAGCACGGGACAGGCCAACGAGCAGTACTTC. This codes for CASSTGQANEQYF.

J is TRBJ2-1 and V is TRBV12-3 or TRBV12-4; D is undetermined. Between the trimmed V and J ends, which lost 1 base and 6 bases, there was a span of 13 bases. The CDR3 extends over 15 amino acids. The CDR3 loop reads CASSLGDLSSNEQFF. The DNA of the CDR3 is TGTGCCAGCAGTTTAGGGGATCTGTCCAGCAATGAGCAGTTCTTC.

The rearrangement uses TRBV28 and TRBJ2-5, with 10 positions matching TRBD1. The ends lost 4 bases at V and 6 bases at J; junction bases unmatched: 5. CDR1 and CDR2 (germline): MDHEN, SYDVKM. The CDR3 runs to 14 residues. The CDR3 sequence: CASSSTGGRKTQYF. CDR3 sequence (DNA): TGTGCCAGCAGTTCGACAGGGGGCCGGAAGACCCAGTACTTC. The entire variable domain, with the rest obtained from reference TRBV28 and TRBJ2-5, is as follows: DVKVTQSSRYLVKRTGEKVFLECVQDMDHENMFWYRQDPGLGLRLIYFSYDVKMKEKGDIPEGYSVSREKKERFSLILESASTNQTSMYLCASSSTGGRKTQYFGPGTRLLVL.

In its sample, this clonotype was seen many times. V gene TRBV24-1 combines with J gene TRBJ2-2; D is unclear. Per the germline V gene, CDR1 is KGHDR and CDR2 is SFDVKD. Deletions cut 4 bases from V and 7 bases from J, with 6 bases between. The CDR3 is 12 amino acids. The CDR3 DNA sequence: TGTGCCACCAGTGACCGACGCGGGGAGCTGTTTTTT. This translates into CATSDRRGELFF.

This clonotype has a count of ten or more. The CDR3 loop reads CASLAGTTPYNEQFF. Here the CDR3 DNA reads TGTGCCAGCCTAGCGGGCACCACCCCCTACAATGAGCAGTTCTTC. The chain recombines TRBV7-9 with TRBJ2-1, with TRBD2 identical over 8 bases. CDR1 and CDR2 (germline): SEHNR, FQNEAQ (reference sequence). Germline trimming cut 8 bases from V and 2 bases from J; bases unmatched to any gene: 8. The CDR3 has 15 residues.

This chain links TRBV6-1 with TRBJ2-7, with 7 bases fitting TRBD1. The CDR3 spans 15 residues. After removal of 6 bases from V and 6 bases from J, the junction contained 14 bases not matched to a gene. CDR1 and CDR2 from the germline V gene are MNHNS and SASEGT. CDR3 DNA: TGTGCCAGCAGGTTCAGTTCGGGACAGACGGGCGAGCAGTACTTC. Amino acid sequence: CASRFSSGQTGEQYF.

The chain uses TRBV6-2 or TRBV6-3 and TRBJ2-4, with D perhaps TRBD1 or TRBD2 (5 bases each). Germline loops: CDR1 MNHEY, CDR2 SVGEGT. The V end was cut by 5 bases, the J end by 0 bases, with 8 bases between. There are 14 residues in the CDR3. This CDR3 reads CASSTGTAKNIQYF. The DNA of the CDR3 is TGTGCCAGCAGTACCGGGACAGCCAAAAACATTCAGTACTTC.

The rearrangement joins TRBV6-1 to TRBJ1-2; D is undetermined. The CDR3 extends over 15 amino acids. CDR1 is MNHNS and CDR2 is SASEGT in the germline V gene. V lost 7 bases and J lost 5, with 20 bases in between. The CDR3 region is CASTPRGQEVYGYTF. CDR3 nucleotides: TGTGCCAGCACTCCCCGGGGTCAGGAGGTATATGGCTACACCTTC.

This clonotype turned up a few times. The gene calls are TRBV14 and TRBJ2-1; TRBD2 might be the D (7 bases). In germline, CDR1 is SGHDN, CDR2 FVKESK. There are 16 residues in the CDR3. Trimming stripped 0 bases from V and 9 bases from J, with 18 bases between. The CDR3 loop is CASSQDDLTGGGEQFF. In DNA form, the CDR3 reads TGTGCCAGCAGCCAAGATGACCTCACGGGGGGCGGTGAGCAGTTCTTC.

Only a few counts were recorded for this clonotype. The chain couples TRBV10-2 to TRBJ2-3; 9 bases line up with TRBD2. The germline CDR1 and CDR2 sequences are WSHSY and SAAADI. Losses at the gene ends were 0 bases for V and 1 base for J; bases not matched to a gene: 8. The CDR3 runs 18 residues. The CDR3 DNA follows: TGCGCCAGCAGTGAGTCCGGTAGCGGGAGACGGGGCACAGATACGCAGTATTTT. Protein product: CASSESGSGRRGTDTQYF.